These T cell receptor beta chains were read from a single sample in a study of regulatory T cells in long-lasting Graves disease. Using its own MiXCR run on the multiplex PCR reads, TCRdb lists one record per CDR3 protein. The table shows some 560,000 distinct CDR3 sequences, with more than 15% occurring only once. The same specimen was also included in a second study, on T cells in Graves' hyperthyroidism and ophthalmopathy.

This sample comprised peripheral blood mononuclear cells (PBMCs), obtained at new diagnosis, from a patient treated with antithyroid drugs. All receptors come from a woman in her forties or fifties with Graves disease. CDR3s include the opening cysteine and the closing phenylalanine or tryptophan. A D gene is named only where the DNA matches it firmly. Rows give clone size only sometimes, using once, few, many, or a class for an expanded clone.

V	D	J	size	DNA	CDR3
TRBV9	.	TRBJ1-2	.	TGTGCCAGCAGCCACAGGGAGTTGGATGGCTACACCTTC	CASSHRELDGYTF
TRBV7-3	TRBD1	TRBJ1-6	few	TGTGCCAGCAGCTTAACAAACACAGGGGATTCACCCCTCCACTTT	CASSLTNTGDSPLHF
TRBV12-3/TRBV12-4	.	TRBJ2-1	few	TGTGCCAGCACAGGGGTGTACCACAATGAGCAGTTCTTC	CASTGVYHNEQFF
TRBV27	TRBD1	TRBJ1-2	many	TGTGCCAGCAGTCCCCGACAGGGCAATGGCTACACCTTC	CASSPRQGNGYTF
TRBV19	TRBD2	TRBJ2-3	few	TGTGCCAGTGCGACCCTAGCGGGGGAGCTGCCCATTAGCACAGATACGCAGTATTTT	CASATLAGELPISTDTQYF
TRBV10-3	.	TRBJ1-1	few	TGTGCCTCCTGTAGCGGGTTCATGAACACTGAAGCTTCCTTT	CASCSGFMNTEASF
TRBV5-1	.	TRBJ2-3	.	TGCGCCAGCAGCCCCGCCCGTACACTCTTTAGCACAGATACGCAGTATTTT	CASSPARTLFSTDTQYF
TRBV6-2/TRBV6-3	.	TRBJ2-5	few	TGTGCCAGCAGTTACAATATCCGAGACCAAGAGACCCAGTACTTC	CASSYNIRDQETQYF
TRBV6-1	.	TRBJ2-3	many	TGTGCCAGCAGTGAAGCGCCAGCCTTCCACACAGATACGCAGTATTTT	CASSEAPAFHTDTQYF
TRBV5-1	.	TRBJ2-6	.	TGCGCCAGCTCGAAGATGGCTGGGGCCAACGTCCTGACTTTC	CASSKMAGANVLTF
TRBV6-1	.	TRBJ1-1	many	TGTGCCAGCAGTGAATATGGCTTATCTTCGGCTTTCTTT	CASSEYGLSSAFF
TRBV18	.	TRBJ2-7	.	TGTGCCAGCTCACCACCGGACAGCGGGGTGAACGAGCAGTACTTC	CASSPPDSGVNEQYF
TRBV19	TRBD1	TRBJ1-5	few	TGTGCCAGTAGTAGGGGACAGCTGAGCAATCAGCCCCAGCATTTT	CASSRGQLSNQPQHF
TRBV9	TRBD1	TRBJ2-2	few	TGTGCCAGCAGCGTAGGGACAGGGGGCAACACCGGGGAGCTGTTTTTT	CASSVGTGGNTGELFF
TRBV20-1	.	TRBJ1-2	few	TGCAGTGCTAGAGAGCCCGGTGTCGTCAACTATGGCTACACCTTC	CSAREPGVVNYGYTF
TRBV5-1	.	TRBJ2-3	many	TGCGCCAGCAGCTCGACCGTCACAGATACGCAGTATTTT	CASSSTVTDTQYF
TRBV7-9	.	TRBJ2-5	many	TGTGCCAGCAGCTTAGCCGGTAGTCAGACCCAGTACTTC	CASSLAGSQTQYF
TRBV4-1	TRBD1	TRBJ1-2	many	TGCGCCAGCAGCCAAGATAGGGACAGGGGTGGTGGCTACACCTTC	CASSQDRDRGGGYTF
TRBV6-1	.	TRBJ2-7	few	TGTGCCAGCAGTGACAGGGGACCTAGATACGAGCAGTACTTC	CASSDRGPRYEQYF
TRBV12-3/TRBV12-4	.	TRBJ1-3	.	TGTGCCAGCAGTCCCCTCATTGGAAACACCATATATTTT	CASSPLIGNTIYF
TRBV19	.	TRBJ1-1	few	TGTGCCAGTAGTATAGGACCGGGCGGAGCTGAAGCTTTCTTT	CASSIGPGGAEAFF
TRBV6-1	TRBD2	TRBJ2-1	many	TGTGCCAGCACCCTTCTAGCGGGGGGTCACAATGAGCAGTTCTTC	CASTLLAGGHNEQFF
TRBV6-2/TRBV6-3	.	TRBJ1-5	.	TGTGCCAGCAGTTATTACTACAGGCTCGGGGCGGATCAGCCCCAGCATTTT	CASSYYYRLGADQPQHF
TRBV10-3	.	TRBJ1-1	.	TGTGCCATCAGTGAGCGCACTAACACTGAAGCTTTCTTT	CAISERTNTEAFF
TRBV7-9	.	TRBJ2-1	many	TGTGCCAGCAGCCCAACCCTGGCGCCTAGCTCCTACAATGAGCAGTTCTTC	CASSPTLAPSSYNEQFF
TRBV7-9	TRBD1	TRBJ2-3	many	TGTGCCAGCAGCTTTAAGGGACAGGGACCGAGAACAGATACGCAGTATTTT	CASSFKGQGPRTDTQYF
TRBV3-1	.	TRBJ1-5	many	TGTGCCAGCAGCCAAGGCCTCTATAGCAATCAGCCCCAGCATTTT	CASSQGLYSNQPQHF
TRBV6-2/TRBV6-3	TRBD1	TRBJ1-5	many	TGTGCCAGCACGACAGGGGGTCAGCCCCAGCATTTT	CASTTGGQPQHF
TRBV28	.	TRBJ2-7	.	TGTGCCAGCAGTCCCGTAGCGAGGCGGTCGTCCGAGCAGTACTTC	CASSPVARRSSEQYF
TRBV12-3/TRBV12-4	TRBD1	TRBJ1-1	many	TGTGCCAGCAGTAAGACAGGGGGCGCGACTGAAGCTTTCTTT	CASSKTGGATEAFF
TRBV6-1	.	TRBJ1-4	.	TGTGCCAGCAGATCTAACCCTGGGGAGGGGTGGGATGAAAAACTGTTTTTT	CASRSNPGEGWDEKLFF
TRBV2	.	TRBJ2-5	many	TGTGCCAGCAGGGCCGCACTACTAGAGACCCAGTACTTC	CASRAALLETQYF
TRBV5-4	.	TRBJ1-1	few	TGTGCCAGCCGGTCCGGGATAGGGGCCACTGAAGCTTTCTTT	CASRSGIGATEAFF
TRBV12-3/TRBV12-4	TRBD1	TRBJ1-1	.	TGTGCCAGCAGTTTAGGACAGGGGGCCATTGAGACTGAAGCTTTCTTT	CASSLGQGAIETEAFF
TRBV9	TRBD1	TRBJ1-2	few	TGTGCCAGCAGCGTAGAGGGACAGGGTTCTGGCTACACCTTC	CASSVEGQGSGYTF
TRBV11-2	.	TRBJ2-7	many	TGTGCCAGCACTGGTCAGAACTCCTACGAGCAGTACTTC	CASTGQNSYEQYF